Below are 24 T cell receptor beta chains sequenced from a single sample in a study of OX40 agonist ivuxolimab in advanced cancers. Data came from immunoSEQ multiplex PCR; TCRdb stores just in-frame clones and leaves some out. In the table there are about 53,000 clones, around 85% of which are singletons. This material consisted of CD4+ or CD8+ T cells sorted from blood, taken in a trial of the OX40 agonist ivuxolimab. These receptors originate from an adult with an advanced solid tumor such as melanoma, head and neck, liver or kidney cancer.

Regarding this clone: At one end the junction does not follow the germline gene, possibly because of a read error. The CDR3 is CASSQRLYQSTETFF. In nucleotides, the CDR3 is TGTGCCAGCAGTCAACGACTGTACCAGAGCACTGAAACTTTCTTT. This chain connects TRBV28 to TRBJ1-1; D is undetermined. The length of the CDR3 is 15 residues. Germline V CDR1 and CDR2: MDHEN, SYDVKM.

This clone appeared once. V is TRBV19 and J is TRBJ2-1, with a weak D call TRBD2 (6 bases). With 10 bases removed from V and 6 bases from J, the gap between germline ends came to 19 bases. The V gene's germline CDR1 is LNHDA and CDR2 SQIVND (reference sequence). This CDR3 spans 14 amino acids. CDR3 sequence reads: CANKGRLGGNEQFF. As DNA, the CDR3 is TGTGCCAACAAAGGGAGACTAGGTGGCAATGAGCAGTTCTTC.

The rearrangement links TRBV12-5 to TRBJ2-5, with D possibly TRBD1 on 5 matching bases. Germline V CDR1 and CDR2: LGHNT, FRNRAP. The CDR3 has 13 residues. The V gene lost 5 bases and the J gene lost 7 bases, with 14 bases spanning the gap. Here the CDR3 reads CASGTPFDRTQYF. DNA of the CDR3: TGTGCTAGTGGTACGCCCTTTGACAGGACCCAGTACTTC.

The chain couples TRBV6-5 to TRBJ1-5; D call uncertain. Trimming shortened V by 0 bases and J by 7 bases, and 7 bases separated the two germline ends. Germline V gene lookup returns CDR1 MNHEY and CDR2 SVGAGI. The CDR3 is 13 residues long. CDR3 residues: CASSYSTGQPQHF. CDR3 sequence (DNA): TGTGCCAGCAGTTACTCGACGGGCCAGCCCCAGCATTTT.

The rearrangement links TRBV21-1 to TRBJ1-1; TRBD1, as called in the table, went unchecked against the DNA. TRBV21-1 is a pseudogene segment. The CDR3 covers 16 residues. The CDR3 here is CASSKLMQGVNTEAFF. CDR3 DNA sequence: TGTGCCAGCAGCAAATTGATGCAGGGCGTGAACACTGAAGCTTTCTTT.

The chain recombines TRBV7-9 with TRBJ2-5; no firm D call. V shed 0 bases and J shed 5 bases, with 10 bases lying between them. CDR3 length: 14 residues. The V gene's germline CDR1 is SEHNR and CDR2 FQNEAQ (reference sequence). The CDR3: CASSLARVEETQYF. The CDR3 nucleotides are TGTGCCAGCAGCTTAGCTAGGGTGGAGGAGACCCAGTACTTC.

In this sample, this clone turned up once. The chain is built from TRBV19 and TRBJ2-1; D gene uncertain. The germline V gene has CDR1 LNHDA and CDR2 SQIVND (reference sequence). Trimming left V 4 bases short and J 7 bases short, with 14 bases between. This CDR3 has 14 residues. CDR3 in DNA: TGTGCCAGTAGTACCTCACAGCTAACAAATGAGCAGTTCTTC. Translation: CASSTSQLTNEQFF. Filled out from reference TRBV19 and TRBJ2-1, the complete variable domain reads DGGITQSPKYLFRKEGQNVTLSCEQNLNHDAMYWYRQDPGQGLRLIYYSQIVNDFQKGDIAEGYSVSREKKESFPLTVTSAQKNPTAFYLCASSTSQLTNEQFFGPGTRLTVL.

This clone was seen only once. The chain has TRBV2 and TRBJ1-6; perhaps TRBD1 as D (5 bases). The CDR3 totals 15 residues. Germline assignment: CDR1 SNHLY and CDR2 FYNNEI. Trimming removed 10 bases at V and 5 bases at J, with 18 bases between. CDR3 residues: CATSSGGLHNSPLHF. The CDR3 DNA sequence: TGTGCCACCTCCTCTGGGGGACTCCATAATTCACCCCTCCACTTT.

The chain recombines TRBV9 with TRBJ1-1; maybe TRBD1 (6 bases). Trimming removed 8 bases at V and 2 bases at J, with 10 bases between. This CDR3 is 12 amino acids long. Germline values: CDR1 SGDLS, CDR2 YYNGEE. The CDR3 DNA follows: TGTGCCAGTCGGGGGCTCAACACTGAAGCTTTCTTT. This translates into CASRGLNTEAFF.

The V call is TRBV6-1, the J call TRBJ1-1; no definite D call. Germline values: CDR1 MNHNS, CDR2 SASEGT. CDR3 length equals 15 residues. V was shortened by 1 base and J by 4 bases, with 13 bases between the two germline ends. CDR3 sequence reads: CASSEVPGSGTEAFF. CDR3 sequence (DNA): TGTGCCAGCAGTGAAGTTCCGGGGAGTGGCACTGAAGCTTTCTTT.

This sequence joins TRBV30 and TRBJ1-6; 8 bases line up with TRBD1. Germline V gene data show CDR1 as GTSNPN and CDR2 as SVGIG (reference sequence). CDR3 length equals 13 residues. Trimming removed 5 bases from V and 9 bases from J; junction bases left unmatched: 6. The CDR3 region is CAWSRQGRSPLHF. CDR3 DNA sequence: TGTGCCTGGTCTCGACAGGGGCGTTCACCCCTCCACTTT.

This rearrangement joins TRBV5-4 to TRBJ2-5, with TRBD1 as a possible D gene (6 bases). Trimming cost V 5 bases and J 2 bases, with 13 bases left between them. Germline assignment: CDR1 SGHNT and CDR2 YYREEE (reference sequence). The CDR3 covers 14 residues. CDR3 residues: CASRKDSPQETQYF. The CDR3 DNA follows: TGTGCCAGCAGAAAGGACAGCCCTCAAGAGACCCAGTACTTC.

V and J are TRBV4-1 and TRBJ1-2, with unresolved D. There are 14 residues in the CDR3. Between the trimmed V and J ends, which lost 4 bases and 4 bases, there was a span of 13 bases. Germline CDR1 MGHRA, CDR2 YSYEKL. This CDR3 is CASSPLLQTYGYTF. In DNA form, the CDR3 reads TGCGCCAGCAGCCCCCTCTTACAGACCTATGGCTACACCTTC.

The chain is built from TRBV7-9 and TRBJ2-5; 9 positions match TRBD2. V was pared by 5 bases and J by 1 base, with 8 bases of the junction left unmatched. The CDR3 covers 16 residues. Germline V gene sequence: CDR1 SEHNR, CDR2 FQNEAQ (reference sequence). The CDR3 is CASSPVGLAAQETQYF. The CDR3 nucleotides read TGTGCCAGCAGCCCAGTGGGACTAGCAGCCCAAGAGACCCAGTACTTC.

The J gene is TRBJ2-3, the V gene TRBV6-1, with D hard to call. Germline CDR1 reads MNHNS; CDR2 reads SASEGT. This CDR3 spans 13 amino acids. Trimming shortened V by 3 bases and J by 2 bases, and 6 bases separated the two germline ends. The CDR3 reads CASSEVYTDTQYF. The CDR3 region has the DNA TGTGCCAGCAGTGAGGTCTACACAGATACGCAGTATTTT.

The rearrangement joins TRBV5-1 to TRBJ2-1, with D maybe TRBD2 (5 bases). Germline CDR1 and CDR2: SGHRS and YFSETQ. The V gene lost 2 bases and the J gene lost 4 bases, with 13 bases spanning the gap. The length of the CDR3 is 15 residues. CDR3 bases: TGCGCCAGCAGCTTAAACGGGGAGTTGTACAATGAGCAGTTCTTC. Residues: CASSLNGELYNEQFF.

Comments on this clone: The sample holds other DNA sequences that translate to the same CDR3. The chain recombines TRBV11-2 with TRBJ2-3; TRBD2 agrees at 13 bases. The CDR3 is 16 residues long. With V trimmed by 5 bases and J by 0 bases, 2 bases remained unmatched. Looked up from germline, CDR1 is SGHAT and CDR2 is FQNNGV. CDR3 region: CASSLLAGGSTDTQYF. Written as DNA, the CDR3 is TGTGCCAGCAGCCTACTAGCGGGAGGGAGCACAGATACGCAGTATTTT.

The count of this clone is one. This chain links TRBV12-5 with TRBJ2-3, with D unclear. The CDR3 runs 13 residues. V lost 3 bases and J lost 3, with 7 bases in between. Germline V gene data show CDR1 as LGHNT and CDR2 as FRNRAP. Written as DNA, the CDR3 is TGTGCTAGTGGTTTATTGGGGACAGATACGCAGTATTTT. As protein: CASGLLGTDTQYF.

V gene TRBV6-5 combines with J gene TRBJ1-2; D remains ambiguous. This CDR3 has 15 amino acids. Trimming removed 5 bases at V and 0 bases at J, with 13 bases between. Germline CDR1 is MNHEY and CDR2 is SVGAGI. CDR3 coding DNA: TGTGCCAGCAGTCCGGACGGAGATTCTAACTATGGCTACACCTTC. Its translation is CASSPDGDSNYGYTF.

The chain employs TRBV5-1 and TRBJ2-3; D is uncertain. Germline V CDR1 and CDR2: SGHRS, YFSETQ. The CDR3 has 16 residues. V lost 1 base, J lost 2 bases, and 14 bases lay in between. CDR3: CASSLNPATYTDTQYF. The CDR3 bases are TGCGCCAGCAGCTTGAATCCGGCGACCTACACAGATACGCAGTATTTT.

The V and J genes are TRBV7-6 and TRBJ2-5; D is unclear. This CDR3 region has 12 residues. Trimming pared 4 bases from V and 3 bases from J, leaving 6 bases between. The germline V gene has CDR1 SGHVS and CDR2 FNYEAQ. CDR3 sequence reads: CASSSRKETQYF. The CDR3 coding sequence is TGTGCCAGCAGCTCCCGGAAAGAGACCCAGTACTTC.

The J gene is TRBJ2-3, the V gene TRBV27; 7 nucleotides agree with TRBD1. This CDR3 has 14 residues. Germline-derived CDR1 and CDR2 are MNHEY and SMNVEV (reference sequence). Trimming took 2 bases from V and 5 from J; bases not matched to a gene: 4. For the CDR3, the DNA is TGTGCCAGCAGTTTAAGGGGGCAGGGAGATACGCAGTATTTT. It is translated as CASSLRGQGDTQYF.

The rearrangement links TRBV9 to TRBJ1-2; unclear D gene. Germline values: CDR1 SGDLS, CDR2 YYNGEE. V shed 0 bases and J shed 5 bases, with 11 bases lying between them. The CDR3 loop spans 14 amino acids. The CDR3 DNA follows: TGTGCCAGCAGCGTAGGAGGAGGGCTATATGGCTACACCTTC. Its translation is CASSVGGGLYGYTF.

CDR3 coding DNA: TGCGCCAGCAGGCGCCCGGGACAGAATCAGCCCCAGCATTTT. Amino acids: CASRRPGQNQPQHF. The chain is built from TRBV10-2 and TRBJ1-5, with TRBD1 matching 7 bases. The CDR3 contains 14 residues. The J segment lost 4 bases and the V segment lost 6 bases, leaving 6 bases of the junction unmatched. Germline CDR1 is WSHSY and CDR2 is SAAADI.